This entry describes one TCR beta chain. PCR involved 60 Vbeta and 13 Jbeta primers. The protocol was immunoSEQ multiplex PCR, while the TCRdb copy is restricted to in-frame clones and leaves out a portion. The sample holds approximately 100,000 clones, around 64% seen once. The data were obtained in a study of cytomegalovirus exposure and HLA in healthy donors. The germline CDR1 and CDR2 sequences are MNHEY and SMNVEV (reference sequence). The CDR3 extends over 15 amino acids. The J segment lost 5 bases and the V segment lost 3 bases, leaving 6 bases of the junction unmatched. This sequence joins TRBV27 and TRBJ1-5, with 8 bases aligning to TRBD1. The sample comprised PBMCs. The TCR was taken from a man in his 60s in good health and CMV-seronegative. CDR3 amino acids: CASSLRTGKDQPQHF. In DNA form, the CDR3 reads TGTGCCAGCAGTTTGAGGACAGGGAAAGATCAGCCCCAGCATTTT.